The entry that follows covers one T cell receptor (beta chain) sequence. The antigen is unknown. The junction had 0 bases not matched to a gene; V was cut back by 3 bases and J by 3 bases. Germline-derived CDR1 and CDR2 are SGHAT and FQNNGV. The CDR3 is 14 residues long. These data belong to a study of cytotoxic CD8 clonotypes in ibrutinib-treated CLL. Findings and limits, study-wide: Researchers report that baseline clonality outpaced age-matched healthy donors and tracked circulating CD8+ T-cell counts.

The intended depth for sequencing was 1 in 200,000 to 1 in 1 million T cells. Profiled with immunoSEQ multiplex PCR; TCRdb holds only in-frame clones, not every one. The sample contains 53,000 or so clones, 50% to 70% of which appear only once. This chain joins TRBV11-2 and TRBJ1-3; 9 bases are a match to TRBD1. The specimen was PBMCs, collected at disease progression, from a patient treated with ibrutinib. The TCR comes from a human donor with chronic lymphocytic leukemia. CDR3 sequence (DNA): TGTGCCAGCAGCTTGGACAGGGGTGGAAACACCATATATTTT. Its translation is CASSLDRGGNTIYF.